These 21 T cell receptor beta chains share one sample of origin, sequenced in a study of human T cells and chemical hapten exposure. As to time point: patch test 2, 6 weeks after DPC sensitization. As to treatment: therapeutic diphenylcyclopropenone sensitization with weekly scalp DPC. Each CDR3 protein gets one entry after TCRdb re-called the RACE reads with MiXCR. The sample contains around 100,000 distinct CDR3 sequences, approximately 10% of which appear only once. This sample comprised whole blood, obtained in connection with sensitization to the hapten diphenylcyclopropenone (DPC). Receptor source: a woman aged 40 to 50 with alopecia areata. Some clones in this sample may be carry-over from other donors' samples.

With regard to this clonotype: One base away lies a much larger clone, so this may be a sequencing read error. The V call is TRBV14, the J call TRBJ1-1, with a tentative D call TRBD1 (5 bases). The CDR3 sequence is 14 residues long. CDR1 is SGHDN, CDR2 FVKESK, per germline. CDR3 residues: CASSPTGRGTGAFF. The CDR3 coding sequence is TGTGCCAGCAGCCCAACGGGGAGGGGTACTGGAGCTTTCTTT.

This clonotype showed up many times. The J gene is TRBJ2-1, the V gene TRBV19; D might be TRBD1 or TRBD2, each matching 5 bases. Between the trimmed V and J ends, which lost 5 bases and 9 bases, there was a span of 20 bases. Per the germline V gene, CDR1 is LNHDA and CDR2 is SQIVND (reference sequence). This CDR3 spans 15 amino acids. The CDR3 coding sequence is TGTGCCAGTAGTCTCCGGGGCGACGGGTTGGGTGAGCAGTTCTTC. Its protein product is CASSLRGDGLGEQFF.

This clonotype was observed at least ten times. The V and J genes are TRBV18 and TRBJ1-5, with 7 bases lining up with TRBD1. CDR3 size: 14 residues. The V gene's germline CDR1 is KGHSH and CDR2 LQKENI. Trimming cost V 2 bases and J 6 bases; bases outside gene matches: 4. CDR3 protein: CASSPDREGQPQHF. The CDR3 bases are TGTGCCAGCTCACCAGACAGGGAGGGTCAGCCCCAGCATTTT.

V is TRBV14 and J is TRBJ1-6; the match to TRBD1 covers 9 bases. After removal of 7 bases from V and 8 bases from J, the junction contained 9 bases not matched to a gene. CDR3 length: 15 amino acids. CDR1 SGHDN and CDR2 FVKESK come from the germline V gene. The CDR3 is CASTEGQGTDSPLHF. The CDR3 nucleotides read TGTGCCAGCACCGAAGGACAGGGGACGGATTCACCCCTCCACTTT.

There are many counts of this clonotype. The V gene is TRBV29-1, the J gene TRBJ2-5; D is ambiguous. V gave up 2 bases and J gave up 2 bases, with 6 bases separating them. The CDR3 spans 12 residues. CDR1 is SQVTM and CDR2 is ANQGSEA in the germline V gene. The CDR3 reads CSVEKVQETQYF. For the CDR3, the DNA is TGCAGCGTTGAAAAAGTACAAGAGACCCAGTACTTC. The entire variable domain, with the rest obtained from reference TRBV29-1 and TRBJ2-5, is as follows: SAVISQKPSRDICQRGTSLTIQCQVDSQVTMMFWYRQQPGQSLTLIATANQGSEATYESGFVIDKFPISRPNLTFSTLTVSNMSPEDSSIYLCSVEKVQETQYFGPGTRLLVL.

This clonotype appeared many times. The chain recombines TRBV6-5 with TRBJ2-7; maybe TRBD1 (6 bases). V lost 2 bases, J lost 0 bases, and 8 bases lay in between. The germline V gene encodes CDR1 MNHEY and CDR2 SVGAGI. The CDR3 contains 14 residues. CDR3 sequence reads: CASSYRDTSYEQYF. CDR3 DNA: TGTGCCAGCAGTTACCGGGACACCTCCTACGAGCAGTACTTC.

V gene TRBV11-2 combines with J gene TRBJ2-1; D call uncertain. The V end was cut by 3 bases, the J end by 3 bases, with 12 bases between. Germline CDR1 and CDR2: SGHAT and FQNNGV. CDR3 length: 15 amino acids. The DNA of the CDR3 is TGTGCCAGCAGCTTGTTCCGGGTCGACTACAATGAGCAGTTCTTC. Encoded protein: CASSLFRVDYNEQFF. Based on the CDR3 plus reference TRBV11-2 and TRBJ2-1, the full variable domain is EAGVAQSPRYKIIEKRQSVAFWCNPISGHATLYWYQQILGQGPKLLIQFQNNGVVDDSQLPKDRFSAERLKGVDSTLKIQPAKLEDSAVYLCASSLFRVDYNEQFFGPGTRLTVL.

This clonotype was found many times. The chain uses TRBV6-4 and TRBJ2-5, with D tentatively TRBD2 (6 bases). The germline V gene has CDR1 MRHNA and CDR2 SNTAGT. The CDR3 runs 14 residues. The V end lost 6 bases, the J end lost 4 bases, and 15 bases lay between the germline ends. The CDR3 loop is CASSPSGGGETQYF. The CDR3, as DNA: TGTGCCAGCAGCCCCAGTGGGGGAGGAGAGACCCAGTACTTC.

The chain is built from TRBV21-1 and TRBJ1-2. TRBV21-1 is a known pseudogene. The CDR3 runs to 11 residues. This chain's CDR3 is CSRTVNYGYTF. Here the CDR3 DNA reads TGCTCGAGGACGGTTAACTATGGCTACACCTTC.

There are a few counts of this clonotype. V gene TRBV4-2 combines with J gene TRBJ1-2; possibly TRBD1 for D (6 bases). The CDR3 has 18 amino acids. Germline values: CDR1 LGHNA, CDR2 YNFKEQ. Trimming took 2 bases from V and 0 from J, leaving 19 bases between them. For the CDR3, the DNA is TGTGCCAGCAGCCAACAACAGGGAGGAGGCACGGCTAACTATGGCTACACCTTC. Amino acid sequence: CASSQQQGGGTANYGYTF.

The chain links TRBV7-2 to TRBJ1-1, with D hard to call. The V end was cut by 3 bases, the J end by 3 bases, with 14 bases between. The CDR3 runs to 15 residues. Germline-derived CDR1 and CDR2 are SGHTA and FQGNSA. The CDR3 DNA reads TGTGCCAGCAGCTTTAGGGTATACGGTCACACTGAAGCTTTCTTT. Encoded protein: CASSFRVYGHTEAFF.

This clonotype was detected many times. The rearrangement uses TRBV30 and TRBJ1-1; D might be TRBD1 (5 bases). This CDR3 has 14 amino acids. Germline V CDR1 and CDR2: GTSNPN, SVGIG (reference sequence). V gave up 2 bases and J gave up 1 base, with 11 bases separating them. The CDR3 loop reads CAWSSGLTNTEAFF. CDR3 bases: TGTGCCTGGAGTTCGGGACTGACGAACACTGAAGCTTTCTTT.

The V gene is TRBV14, the J gene TRBJ1-6; no firm D call. Germline V lookup: CDR1 SGHDN, CDR2 FVKESK. There are 15 residues in the CDR3. Trimming removed 2 bases at V and 7 bases at J, with 12 bases between. CDR3 nucleotide sequence: TGTGCCAGCAGCCAACTACCGGGCCAGAATTCACCCCTCCACTTT. Translation: CASSQLPGQNSPLHF. Full variable domain (missing parts from reference TRBV14 and TRBJ1-6): EAGVTQFPSHSVIEKGQTVTLRCDPISGHDNLYWYRRVMGKEIKFLLHFVKESKQDESGMPNNRFLAERTGGTYSTLKVQPAELEDSGVYFCASSQLPGQNSPLHFGNGTRLTVT.

This clonotype was counted at least ten times. One end of the junction does not line up with germline, which may come from a read error. This rearrangement joins TRBV7-2 to TRBJ2-5; 11 nucleotides agree with TRBD2. The germline CDR1 and CDR2 sequences are SGHTA and FQGNSA. This CDR3 is 14 amino acids long. The CDR3, as DNA: TGTGCCAGCAGCTTAGTAACTAGCGGGGGAGATAGGTTCTTC. Translation gives CASSLVTSGGDRFF.

The V and J genes are TRBV7-2 and TRBJ1-1; D gene uncertain. Germline V gene sequence: CDR1 SGHTA, CDR2 FQGNSA. The CDR3 is made up of 15 amino acids. The V end was cut by 4 bases, the J end by 2 bases, with 14 bases between. The CDR3 here is CASSYLRTENTEAFF. CDR3 in DNA: TGTGCCAGCAGCTATCTTCGGACCGAAAACACTGAAGCTTTCTTT.

This clonotype appeared once. A much larger clonotype is one base distant, so this may be a read error. The gene calls are TRBV20-1 and TRBJ1-6; D call uncertain. The germline V gene has CDR1 DFQATT and CDR2 SNEGSKA (reference sequence). This CDR3 region has 18 residues. The chain's CDR3 is CGPLGSSDPSSYNSPLHF. The CDR3 nucleotides read TGCGGTCCCCTAGGTTCGTCAGATCCGAGCTCCTATAATTCACCCCTCCACTTT.

The J gene is TRBJ1-3, the V gene TRBV7-2; 7 bases are a match to TRBD1. CDR3 size: 16 residues. CDR1 is SGHTA, CDR2 FQGNSA, per germline. V lost 5 bases to trimming and J lost 0 bases; unmatched junction nucleotides: 7. The CDR3 reads CASSPMTGSSGNTIYF. The CDR3 DNA reads TGTGCCAGCAGCCCAATGACAGGGAGCTCTGGAAACACCATATATTTT.

With respect to this clonotype: This may be a read error, as it is one base from a much larger clone. The rearrangement joins TRBV7-2 to TRBJ1-1, with D perhaps TRBD1 (6 bases). CDR1 and CDR2 from the germline V gene are SGHTA and FQGNSA. The CDR3 sequence is 13 residues long. For the CDR3, the DNA is TGTGCCAGCAGCTGGAGGGGGGTTACTGAAGCTTCCTTT. It encodes CASSWRGVTEASF.

This clonotype was counted ten times or more. The chain recombines TRBV27 with TRBJ1-3; 8 positions match TRBD1. The junction had 6 bases not matched to a gene; V was cut back by 4 bases and J by 1 base. The V gene's germline CDR1 is MNHEY and CDR2 SMNVEV (reference sequence). This CDR3 has 16 amino acids. The CDR3, as DNA: TGTGCCAGCAGTTCCCGACAGGGGCGTTCTGGAAACACCATATATTTT. Protein product: CASSSRQGRSGNTIYF.

The genes are TRBV7-3 and TRBJ1-1, with a tentative D call TRBD1 (5 bases). From germline, CDR1 is SGHTA and CDR2 FQGTGA. The germline V and J ends were trimmed by 7 bases and 4 bases, with 16 bases remaining between them. CDR3 length: 14 residues. The CDR3 bases are TGTGCCAGCAAGACGACGGGGACGGTCACTGAAGCTTTCTTT. The encoded protein is CASKTTGTVTEAFF.

This clonotype was counted many times. The gene calls are TRBV4-3 and TRBJ2-1; tentatively, D is TRBD1 or TRBD2 (6 bases each). Trimming stripped 4 bases from V and 8 bases from J, with 18 bases between. The CDR3 runs 15 residues. Germline CDR1 LGHNA, CDR2 YSLEER. The DNA for the CDR3 is TGCGCCAGCAGCCCCCAAATCGGGGGCCCTTATGAGCAGTTCTTC. Its translation: CASSPQIGGPYEQFF.